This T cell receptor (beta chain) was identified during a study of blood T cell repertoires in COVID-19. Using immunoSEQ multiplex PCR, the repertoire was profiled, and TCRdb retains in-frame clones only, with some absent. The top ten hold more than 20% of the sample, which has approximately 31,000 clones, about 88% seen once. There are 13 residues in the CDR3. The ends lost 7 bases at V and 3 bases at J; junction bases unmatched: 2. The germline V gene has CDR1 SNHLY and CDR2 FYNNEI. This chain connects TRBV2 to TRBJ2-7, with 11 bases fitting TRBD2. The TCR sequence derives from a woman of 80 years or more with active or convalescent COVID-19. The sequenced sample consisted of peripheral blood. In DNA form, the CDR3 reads TGTGCCAGCACTCTAGCGGGGGGCTACGAGCAGTACTTC. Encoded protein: CASTLAGGYEQYF.